These 18 T cell receptor beta chains were sequenced from one sample in a study of shared clonotypes between healthy human individuals. CD45RO negativity and positive selection for CCR7 defined naive CD8 cells, a population that excluded terminally differentiated effector memory CD45RA+ cells. Assay used: immunoSEQ multiplex PCR; TCRdb lists only in-frame clones, some missing. The sample carries roughly 550,000 clones, around 95% recorded once. Material for sequencing was naive CD8+ T cells sorted from blood. The receptors here all came from a woman aged 30 to 39 in good health.

CDR3 sequence: CASSVGSPVAGELFF. The CDR3 DNA sequence: TGTGCCAGCAGCGTAGGTTCCCCGGTGGCCGGGGAGCTGTTTTTT. The chain couples TRBV9 to TRBJ2-2, with D hard to call. This CDR3 contains 15 residues. Germline CDR1 reads SGDLS; CDR2 reads YYNGEE. V lost 0 bases, J lost 6 bases, and 12 bases lay in between.

This clone came up once. This sequence joins TRBV5-1 and TRBJ2-1; D is uncertain. Germline CDR1 and CDR2: SGHRS and YFSETQ. The CDR3 is made up of 14 amino acids. Trimming took 3 bases from V and 4 from J, leaving 11 bases between them. Written as DNA, the CDR3 is TGCGCCAGCAGCTCATCCTTTTCTTACAATGAGCAGTTCTTC. Residues: CASSSSFSYNEQFF.

The gene calls are TRBV28 and TRBJ1-1; 8 bases agree with TRBD1. CDR1 and CDR2 from the germline V gene are MDHEN and SYDVKM. The junction had 6 bases not matched to a gene; V was cut back by 3 bases and J by 6 bases. This CDR3 is built from 14 residues. The CDR3 loop reads CASSLTGQASEAFF. CDR3 in DNA: TGTGCCAGCAGTTTGACGGGACAGGCGTCTGAAGCTTTCTTT. Full variable domain (rest looked up from reference TRBV28 and TRBJ1-1): DVKVTQSSRYLVKRTGEKVFLECVQDMDHENMFWYRQDPGLGLRLIYFSYDVKMKEKGDIPEGYSVSREKKERFSLILESASTNQTSMYLCASSLTGQASEAFFGQGTRLTVV.

The chain carries TRBV4-1 and TRBJ1-1, with no clear D. The V gene lost 2 bases and the J gene lost 0 bases, with 7 bases spanning the gap. Germline V gives CDR1 MGHRA, CDR2 YSYEKL. This CDR3 comprises 14 residues. CDR3 sequence: CASSQYPVNTEAFF. DNA of the CDR3: TGCGCCAGCAGCCAATACCCTGTGAACACTGAAGCTTTCTTT.

The chain employs TRBV2 and TRBJ1-1; D is unresolved. Trimming took off 4 bases at V and 4 bases at J, with 4 bases between the two ends. The germline V gene encodes CDR1 SNHLY and CDR2 FYNNEI. This CDR3 has 11 residues. CDR3 DNA sequence: TGTGCCAGCAGTGGGGGCACTGAAGCTTTCTTT. As protein: CASSGGTEAFF.

The J gene is TRBJ2-2, the V gene TRBV5-1, with 12 bases lining up with TRBD2. The V gene end was trimmed by 3 bases and the J gene end by 2 bases; junction bases not matched to a gene: 5. Germline-derived CDR1 and CDR2 are SGHRS and YFSETQ. CDR3 length: 17 amino acids. The CDR3 sequence is CASSWGLAGFNTGELFF. The CDR3 DNA is TGCGCCAGCAGCTGGGGACTAGCGGGCTTCAACACCGGGGAGCTGTTTTTT.

The rearrangement links TRBV7-2 to TRBJ2-5; 8 bases are a match to TRBD1. Trimming at V came to 4 bases and at J to 2 bases, leaving 3 bases not matched to a gene. The CDR3 loop spans 14 amino acids. Germline V gene lookup returns CDR1 SGHTA and CDR2 FQGNSA. CDR3 sequence reads: CASSWTGLQETQYF. As DNA, the CDR3 is TGTGCCAGCAGCTGGACAGGGCTTCAAGAGACCCAGTACTTC. Together with reference TRBV7-2 and TRBJ2-5, the CDR3 gives the full variable domain: GAGVSQSPSNKVTEKGKDVELRCDPISGHTALYWYRQSLGQGLEFLIYFQGNSAPDKSGLPSDRFSAERTGGSVSTLTIQRTQQEDSAVYLCASSWTGLQETQYFGPGTRLLVL.

The V call is TRBV19, the J call TRBJ2-2, with a tentative D call TRBD1 (5 bases). This CDR3 contains 16 residues. Per germline, CDR1 LNHDA and CDR2 SQIVND (reference sequence). Trimming removed 5 bases from V and 7 bases from J, with 20 bases in between. The CDR3 coding sequence is TGTGCCAGTAGTGGGGCGGATACAGAACACGGCGGGGAGCTGTTTTTT. Amino acids: CASSGADTEHGGELFF.

This clone was counted a single time. The rearrangement joins TRBV5-1 to TRBJ1-1; D unresolved. The CDR3 is 12 residues long. Trimming pared 5 bases from V and 5 bases from J, leaving 10 bases between. Germline loops: CDR1 SGHRS, CDR2 YFSETQ. CDR3 loop: CASREESTEAFF. In DNA form, the CDR3 reads TGCGCCAGCAGGGAGGAAAGTACTGAAGCTTTCTTT.

The rearrangement links TRBV9 to TRBJ2-7, with 10 nucleotides matching TRBD2. V was clipped by 3 bases and J by 2 bases; unmatched bases: 8. In germline, CDR1 is SGDLS, CDR2 YYNGEE. The CDR3 runs to 16 residues. The DNA for the CDR3 is TGTGCCAGCAGCGACCGACTAGCGGGTGACCCCTACGAGCAGTACTTC. The encoded protein is CASSDRLAGDPYEQYF.

This chain connects TRBV6-5 to TRBJ2-3; no firm D call. Germline CDR1 is MNHEY and CDR2 is SVGAGI. Trimming left V 5 bases short and J 9 bases short, with 15 bases between. The CDR3 spans 13 residues. The DNA of the CDR3 is TGTGCCAGCAGTCACGAGGAGAGAAGGACGCAGTATTTT. It is translated as CASSHEERRTQYF.

In the case of this clone: At one end, the junction sequence differs from germline, possibly due to a read error. The V and J genes are TRBV10-1 and TRBJ2-5, with no clear D. The CDR3 consists of 13 residues. Germline lookup yields CDR1 WNHNN and CDR2 SYGVQD (reference sequence). CDR3 sequence reads: CASSESGQETQYF. In DNA, the CDR3 is TGCGCCAGCAGCGAGTCTGGACAAGAGACCCAGTACTTC.

The genes are TRBV7-8 and TRBJ2-1; D gene uncertain. The germline V and J ends were trimmed by 4 bases and 8 bases, with 9 bases remaining between them. The CDR3 is made up of 12 amino acids. Germline CDR1 reads SGHVS; CDR2 reads FQNEAQ. The DNA of the CDR3 is TGTGCCAGCAGCTCAGGTACGTATGAGCAGTTCTTC. Its protein product is CASSSGTYEQFF.

The chain couples TRBV7-2 to TRBJ2-7; 7 bases agree with TRBD2. Looked up from germline, CDR1 is SGHTA and CDR2 is FQGNSA. This CDR3 has 13 amino acids. After removal of 1 base from V and 5 bases from J, the junction contained 2 bases not matched to a gene. The CDR3 region has the DNA TGTGCCAGCAGCTTAGTGGGGGGGGACGAGCAGTACTTC. Translation gives CASSLVGGDEQYF.

V gene TRBV28 combines with J gene TRBJ2-7; the match to TRBD1 covers 9 bases. The J segment lost 2 bases and the V segment lost 6 bases, leaving 8 bases of the junction unmatched. This CDR3 is built from 15 residues. The germline gives CDR1 MDHEN, CDR2 SYDVKM. In DNA, the CDR3 is TGTGCCAGCAGCCCAGACAGGGGGGGCACCTACGAGCAGTACTTC. It specifies CASSPDRGGTYEQYF. The entire variable domain, with the rest obtained from reference TRBV28 and TRBJ2-7, is as follows: DVKVTQSSRYLVKRTGEKVFLECVQDMDHENMFWYRQDPGLGLRLIYFSYDVKMKEKGDIPEGYSVSREKKERFSLILESASTNQTSMYLCASSPDRGGTYEQYFGPGTRLTVT.

CDR3 residues: CASRTTGGSTEAFF. Here the CDR3 DNA reads TGTGCCAGCAGGACAACAGGGGGCAGCACTGAAGCTTTCTTT. The gene calls are TRBV27 and TRBJ1-1; 9 bases line up with TRBD1. V shed 6 bases, J shed 4 bases, and the junction held 6 bases outside the gene matches. Looked up from germline, CDR1 is MNHEY and CDR2 is SMNVEV (reference sequence). CDR3 length equals 14 residues.

The genes are TRBV19 and TRBJ2-1; D is uncertain. Trimming removed 4 bases from V and 7 bases from J, with 8 bases in between. Germline V gene data show CDR1 as LNHDA and CDR2 as SQIVND (reference sequence). The length of the CDR3 is 12 residues. CDR3 nucleotides: TGTGCCAGTAGTAGTTATAGGAATGAGCAGTTCTTC. Protein: CASSSYRNEQFF.

With respect to this clone: The sample has other DNA sequences that encode this CDR3 too. The chain links TRBV27 to TRBJ1-1; tentative D call: TRBD1 (6 bases). The CDR3 is made up of 12 amino acids. The V end lost 5 bases, the J end lost 4 bases, and 8 bases lay between the germline ends. Germline values: CDR1 MNHEY, CDR2 SMNVEV (reference sequence). This CDR3 reads CASSTGATEAFF. CDR3 DNA: TGTGCCAGCAGTACGGGGGCCACTGAAGCTTTCTTT.